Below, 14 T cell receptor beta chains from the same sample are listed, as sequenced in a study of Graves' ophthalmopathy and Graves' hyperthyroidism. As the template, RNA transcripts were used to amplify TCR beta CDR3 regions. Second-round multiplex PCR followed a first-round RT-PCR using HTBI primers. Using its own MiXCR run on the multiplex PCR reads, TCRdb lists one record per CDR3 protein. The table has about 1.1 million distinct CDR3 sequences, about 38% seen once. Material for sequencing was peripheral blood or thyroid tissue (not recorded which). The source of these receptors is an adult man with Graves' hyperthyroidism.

This CDR3 is CASSQEGFGELFF. For the CDR3, the DNA is TGTGCCAGCAGCCAAGAGGGTTTCGGGGAGCTGTTTTTT. The J gene is TRBJ2-2, the V gene TRBV3-1, with unresolved D. V shed 0 bases and J shed 7 bases, with 6 bases lying between them. Germline V lookup: CDR1 LGHDT, CDR2 YNNKEL (reference sequence). The CDR3 covers 13 residues.

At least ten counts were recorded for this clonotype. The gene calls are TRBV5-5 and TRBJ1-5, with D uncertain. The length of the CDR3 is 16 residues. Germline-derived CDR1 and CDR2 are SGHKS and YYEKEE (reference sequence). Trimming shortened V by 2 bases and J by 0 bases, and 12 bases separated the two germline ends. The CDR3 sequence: CASSFENPYSNQPQHF. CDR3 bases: TGTGCCAGCAGCTTTGAGAATCCTTATAGCAATCAGCCCCAGCATTTT.

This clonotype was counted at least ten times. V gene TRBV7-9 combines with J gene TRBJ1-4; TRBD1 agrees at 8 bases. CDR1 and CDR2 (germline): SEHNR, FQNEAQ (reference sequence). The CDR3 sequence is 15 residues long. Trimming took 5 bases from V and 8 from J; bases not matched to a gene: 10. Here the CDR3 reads CASSAAGRGREKLFF. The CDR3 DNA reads TGTGCCAGCAGCGCAGCAGGCAGGGGGCGAGAAAAACTGTTTTTT. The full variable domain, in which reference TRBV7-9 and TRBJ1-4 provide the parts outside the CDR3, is DTGVSQNPRHKITKRGQNVTFRCDPISEHNRLYWYRQTLGQGPEFLTYFQNEAQLEKSRLLSDRFSAERPKGSFSTLEIQRTEQGDSAMYLCASSAAGRGREKLFFGSGTQLSVL.

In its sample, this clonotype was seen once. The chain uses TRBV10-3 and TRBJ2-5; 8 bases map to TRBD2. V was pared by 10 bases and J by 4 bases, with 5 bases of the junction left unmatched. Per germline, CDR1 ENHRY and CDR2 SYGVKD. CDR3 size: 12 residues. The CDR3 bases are TGTGCCACGACGCTAGCGGGAGAGACCCAGTACTTC. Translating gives CATTLAGETQYF.

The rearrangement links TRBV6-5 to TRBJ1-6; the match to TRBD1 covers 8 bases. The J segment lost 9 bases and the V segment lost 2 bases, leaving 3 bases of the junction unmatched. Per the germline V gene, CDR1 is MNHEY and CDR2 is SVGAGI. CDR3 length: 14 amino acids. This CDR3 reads CASSYAGGGSPLHF. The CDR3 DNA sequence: TGTGCCAGCAGTTACGCAGGGGGCGGTTCACCCCTCCACTTT.

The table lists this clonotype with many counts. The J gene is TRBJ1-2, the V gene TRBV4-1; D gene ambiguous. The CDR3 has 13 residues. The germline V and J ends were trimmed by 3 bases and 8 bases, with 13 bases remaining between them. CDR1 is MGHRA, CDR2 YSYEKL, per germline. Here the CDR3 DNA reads TGCGCCAGCAGCCAGGCCACGGACCGGGGCTACACCTTC. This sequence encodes CASSQATDRGYTF.

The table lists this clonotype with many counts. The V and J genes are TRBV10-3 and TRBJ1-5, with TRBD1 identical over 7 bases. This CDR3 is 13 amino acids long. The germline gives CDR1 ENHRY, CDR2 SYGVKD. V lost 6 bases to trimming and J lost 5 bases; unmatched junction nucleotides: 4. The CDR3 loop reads CAIRTGPDQPQHF. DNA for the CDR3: TGTGCCATCAGGACAGGGCCCGATCAGCCCCAGCATTTT.

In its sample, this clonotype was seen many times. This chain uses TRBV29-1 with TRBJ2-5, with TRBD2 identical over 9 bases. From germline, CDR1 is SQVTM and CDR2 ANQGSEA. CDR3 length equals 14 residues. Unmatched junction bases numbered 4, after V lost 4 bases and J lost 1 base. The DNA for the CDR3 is TGCAGCGTTGCTCTAGCGGGGCCCCAAGAGACCCAGTACTTC. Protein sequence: CSVALAGPQETQYF.

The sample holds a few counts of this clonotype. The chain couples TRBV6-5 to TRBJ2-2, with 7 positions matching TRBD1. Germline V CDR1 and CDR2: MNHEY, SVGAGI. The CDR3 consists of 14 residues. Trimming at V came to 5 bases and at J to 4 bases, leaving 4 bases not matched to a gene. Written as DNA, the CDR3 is TGTGCCAGCAGTGAAAACAGGGGCACCGGGGAGCTGTTTTTT. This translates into CASSENRGTGELFF.

CDR3 DNA sequence: TGTGCCAGCAGCCAAGATACGCCTGGGGAGACCCAGTACTTC. As protein: CASSQDTPGETQYF. V gene TRBV3-1 combines with J gene TRBJ2-5; D unclear. CDR1 and CDR2 from the germline V gene are LGHDT and YNNKEL (reference sequence). CDR3 size: 14 residues. Trimming removed 0 bases from V and 5 bases from J, with 10 bases in between.

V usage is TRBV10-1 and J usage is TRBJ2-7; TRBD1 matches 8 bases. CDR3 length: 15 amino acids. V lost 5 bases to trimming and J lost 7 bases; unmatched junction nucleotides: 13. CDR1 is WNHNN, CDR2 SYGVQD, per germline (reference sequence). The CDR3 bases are TGCGCCAGCAGTTTACTGGGACAGGTTTCGCGGGAGCAGTACTTC. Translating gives CASSLLGQVSREQYF.

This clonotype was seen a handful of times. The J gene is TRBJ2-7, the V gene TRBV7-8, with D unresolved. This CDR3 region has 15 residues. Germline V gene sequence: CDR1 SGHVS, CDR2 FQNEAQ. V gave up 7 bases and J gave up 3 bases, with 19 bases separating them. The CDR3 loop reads CASNVDGFTNYEQYF. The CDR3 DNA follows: TGTGCCAGCAACGTCGACGGGTTTACGAACTACGAGCAGTACTTC.

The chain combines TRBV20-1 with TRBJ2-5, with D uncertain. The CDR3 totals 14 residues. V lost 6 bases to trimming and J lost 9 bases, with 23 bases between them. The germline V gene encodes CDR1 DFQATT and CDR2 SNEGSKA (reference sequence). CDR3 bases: TGCAGTGCGACTTTCGGGCACAACAATCAGCCCCAGTACTTC. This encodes CSATFGHNNQPQYF.

CDR3 coding DNA: TGCAGTGCTAGAAGGCGTGGGGGGGAGGAGACCCAGTACTTC. It translates to CSARRRGGEETQYF. The V gene is TRBV20-1, the J gene TRBJ2-5; 7 nucleotides line up with TRBD2. Trimming cost V 2 bases and J 5 bases; bases outside gene matches: 8. The germline V gene encodes CDR1 DFQATT and CDR2 SNEGSKA (reference sequence). The CDR3 loop spans 14 amino acids.